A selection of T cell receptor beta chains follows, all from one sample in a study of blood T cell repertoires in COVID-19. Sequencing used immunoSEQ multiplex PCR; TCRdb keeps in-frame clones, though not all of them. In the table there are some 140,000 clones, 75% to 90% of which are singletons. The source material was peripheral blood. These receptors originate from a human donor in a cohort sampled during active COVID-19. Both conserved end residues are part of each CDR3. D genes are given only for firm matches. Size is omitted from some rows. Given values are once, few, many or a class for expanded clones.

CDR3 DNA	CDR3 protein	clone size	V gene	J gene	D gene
TGTGCCAGCAGCGTCGGGACTAGCCTCGGGGAGCAGTACTTC	CASSVGTSLGEQYF	-	TRBV9	TRBJ2-7	TRBD2
TGCGCCAGCAGCGAGGCTACAGGGGGCAACTATGGCTACACCTTC	CASSEATGGNYGYTF	few	TRBV5-1	TRBJ1-2	TRBD1
TGCGCCAGCAGCCAAGGGCCAAATGAGCAGTTCTTC	CASSQGPNEQFF	-	TRBV4-3	TRBJ2-1	-
TGCGCCAGCAGCCAGAGAGGTACACCGAGGAACACCGGGGAGCTGTTTTTT	CASSQRGTPRNTGELFF	-	TRBV4-3	TRBJ2-2	-
TGTGCCACCAGTGATTTTGGGAGCGGGAGAACAGATACGCAGTATTTT	CATSDFGSGRTDTQYF	-	TRBV24-1	TRBJ2-3	TRBD2
TGTGCCAGCAGTCCGATAATAGGGGGCCAAGAGACCCAGTACTTC	CASSPIIGGQETQYF	-	TRBV6-6	TRBJ2-5	-
TGTGCCAGCAGCCCCTTGTTGCGTACGGAGACCCAGTACTTC	CASSPLLRTETQYF	-	TRBV5-4	TRBJ2-5	-
TGTGCCAGCAGCGTAAACACTGAAGCTTTCTTT	CASSVNTEAFF	medium-sized	TRBV7-2	TRBJ1-1	-
TGTGCCAGCAGCCAGGGACAGGGCGGGGGCTACACCTTC	CASSQGQGGGYTF	-	TRBV3-1/TRBV3-2	TRBJ1-2	TRBD1
TGTGCCAGCAGTTTGGGACAGAACTATGGCTACACCTTC	CASSLGQNYGYTF	-	TRBV28	TRBJ1-2	TRBD1
TGTGCCAGCAGGCGGGGGCCGATACCACAAGAGACCCAGTACTTC	CASRRGPIPQETQYF	few	TRBV6-5	TRBJ2-5	-
TGTGCCCTCGGACGGGAGAACACTGAAGCTTTCTTT	CALGRENTEAFF	few	TRBV30	TRBJ1-1	-
TGTGCCAGTAGTCCCCGGGTAGCGGCGCGAACCGGGGAGCTGTTTTTT	CASSPRVAARTGELFF	-	TRBV19	TRBJ2-2	-
TGTGCCTGGAGTGTAGGTCGGAGGGACTCCCTCGAGCAGTACTTC	CAWSVGRRDSLEQYF	-	TRBV30	TRBJ2-7	-
TGTGCCACCAGTGACTATACCGGACAGGGGACAGATACGCAGTATTTT	CATSDYTGQGTDTQYF	-	TRBV24-1	TRBJ2-3	TRBD1
TGTGCCATCAGTGGATGGACAGGGGGAGACACCGGGGAGCTGTTTTTT	CAISGWTGGDTGELFF	-	TRBV10-3	TRBJ2-2	TRBD1
TGTGCCAGCAGTGAGGCAGGGGGCCCTGGGACCCAGTACTTC	CASSEAGGPGTQYF	-	TRBV6-1	TRBJ2-5	TRBD1
TGTGCCAGCAGGGGGACTAGCGGGAGAATCAGTGAGCAGTTCTTC	CASRGTSGRISEQFF	-	TRBV6-4	TRBJ2-1	TRBD2
TGCGCCAGCAGCCAGGGGACAGGGATGAGGGGCTACACCTTC	CASSQGTGMRGYTF	-	TRBV4-3	TRBJ1-2	TRBD1
TGTGCCAGCAGAAAAGACAGGGGGAATTCACCCCTCCACTTT	CASRKDRGNSPLHF	once	TRBV25-1	TRBJ1-6	TRBD1
TGTGCCAGCAGCCTCCGGACAGGGACCCACAATGAGCAGTTCTTC	CASSLRTGTHNEQFF	-	TRBV11-3	TRBJ2-1	TRBD1
TGTGCCAGCAGTCGACAGGGAGTCCCCTACAATGAGCAGTTCTTC	CASSRQGVPYNEQFF	-	TRBV6-5	TRBJ2-1	TRBD1
TGCGCCAGCAGCCTAGTTTACGGGGGGCCCAACAATGAGCAGTTCTTC	CASSLVYGGPNNEQFF	-	TRBV4-3	TRBJ2-1	-
TGTGCCAGTAGTACAGGGCCTCCCCGCCCCGCTGAAGCTTTCTTT	CASSTGPPRPAEAFF	-	TRBV19	TRBJ1-1	-
TGTGCCATCAGTCCTACCCCGACAGGGAGTGGTTCAGAGACCCAGTACTTC	CAISPTPTGSGSETQYF	-	TRBV10-3	TRBJ2-5	TRBD1
TGTGCCAGTAGGAATCGCGGGGGGTTCACAGATACGCAGTATTTT	CASRNRGGFTDTQYF	-	TRBV19	TRBJ2-3	TRBD2
TGTGCCAGCAGTGAAGTCGGGGGGGCGGGTCAGCCCCAGCATTTT	CASSEVGGAGQPQHF	once	TRBV2	TRBJ1-5	-
TGTGCCAGCAGCCAAGAGGAAGGGGCAGGGGATAAGGACACTGAAGCTTTCTTT	CASSQEEGAGDKDTEAFF	-	TRBV3-1/TRBV3-2	TRBJ1-1	-
TGTGCCAGCAGTTTAGCGGGGGCTTCTGGAAACACCATATATTTT	CASSLAGASGNTIYF	-	TRBV28	TRBJ1-3	-
TGTGCCAGCAGCAAAGGCAAAGGGGGTGGGAATTCACCCCTCCACTTT	CASSKGKGGGNSPLHF	-	TRBV21-1	TRBJ1-6	-
TGTGCCAGCACCCGCGGGTCAGCCATCTATGGCTACACCTTC	CASTRGSAIYGYTF	-	TRBV28	TRBJ1-2	-
TGTGCCAGCAGTCATCATTCCCCGGGACAGGGCAACACCGGGGAGCTGTTTTTT	CASSHHSPGQGNTGELFF	-	TRBV6-6	TRBJ2-2	TRBD1
TGTGCCAGCAGCTTAGCCGGGGACACTGAAGCTTTCTTT	CASSLAGDTEAFF	-	TRBV7-2	TRBJ1-1	-
TGTGCCAGCGGGACACAGACTAACTATGGCTACACCTTC	CASGTQTNYGYTF	-	TRBV9	TRBJ1-2	-
TGTGCCAGAAGCTTGGGTTTCGGGGGATTCCTGGCAATCGACGAGCAGTACTTC	CARSLGFGGFLAIDEQYF	-	TRBV5-3	TRBJ2-7	-
TGTGCCTGGAAGACAGGCCCCTACGAGCAGTACTTC	CAWKTGPYEQYF	-	TRBV30	TRBJ2-7	-
TGTGCCAGCAGTGGTCAGAGCAATCAGCCCCAGCATTTT	CASSGQSNQPQHF	-	TRBV6-2/TRBV6-3	TRBJ1-5	-
TGTGCCAGCAGCTTCTCTCGCGGGAGAGTGCACACCGGGGAGCTGTTTTTT	CASSFSRGRVHTGELFF	-	TRBV11-3	TRBJ2-2	TRBD2
TGTGCCTGGAAGGCACTGACAGGCCCCCAAGAGACCCAGTACTTC	CAWKALTGPQETQYF	-	TRBV30	TRBJ2-5	-
TGTGCCAGTAGGGTGACAGGGGGCGGTGAAAAACTGTTTTTT	CASRVTGGGEKLFF	-	TRBV19	TRBJ1-4	TRBD1
TGTGCCAGCAGCGGGAGGTGGGGGGATTACGAGCAGTACTTC	CASSGRWGDYEQYF	-	TRBV7-2	TRBJ2-7	-
TGTGCCAGCAGCTCTTCAGCGGGAGGGCCTAACAATGAGCAGTTCTTC	CASSSSAGGPNNEQFF	-	TRBV5-4	TRBJ2-1	TRBD2
TGTGCCAGCAGGAGACAGGGGCAGCGTAATGAGCAGTTCTTC	CASRRQGQRNEQFF	-	TRBV6-5	TRBJ2-1	TRBD1
TGTGCCAGTAGTGGCACCACAGCTAGCACAGATACGCAGTATTTT	CASSGTTASTDTQYF	-	TRBV19	TRBJ2-3	-
TGTGCCAGCAGCTTAGCCCCCGGGACTGAAGCTTTCTTT	CASSLAPGTEAFF	-	TRBV11-3	TRBJ1-1	-
TGTGCCAGCAGCCCCCAGGCGGGAGCTAACCGCTATGGCTACACCTTC	CASSPQAGANRYGYTF	-	TRBV5-8	TRBJ1-2	-
TGTGCCAGCAGTTCTACGACTTTGAATACGCAGTATTTT	CASSSTTLNTQYF	-	TRBV12-3/TRBV12-4	TRBJ2-3	-
TGTGCCAGCAGTCCACAGGGGAACTATGGCTACACCTTC	CASSPQGNYGYTF	-	TRBV12-3/TRBV12-4	TRBJ1-2	TRBD1
TGTGCCAGCAGCTTAAGCTCCTTAGCAGATACGCAGTATTTT	CASSLSSLADTQYF	once	TRBV11-2	TRBJ2-3	-
TGTGCCAGCAGCTTAGGGTTACAGGGGGAAAACATTCAGTACTTC	CASSLGLQGENIQYF	-	TRBV11-2	TRBJ2-4	TRBD1
TGCGCCAGCAGCTTGCTAGCCGGCCAGCCTACCTACGAGCAGTACTTC	CASSLLAGQPTYEQYF	once	TRBV5-1	TRBJ2-7	-